One T cell receptor (beta chain) is described in this entry. The antigen it recognizes is unknown. Per-base quality was not reported, and no clone a single base away is much larger than it. The sample originates from a study of T cell responses to AZD1222 COVID-19 vaccine (dated by TCRdb to the early 2020s). Regarding the research as a whole: AZD1222 recipients given second doses at about 4 weeks or at about 12 weeks were pooled, since spike-specific TCR depth and breadth were not found to differ between the two schedules. TCR sequencing covered roughly 230 trial participants: roughly 200 given two doses of AZD1222 and approximately 26 given two doses of MenACWY control vaccine. Trial participants were enrolled by age into subgroups of 18-55, 56-69 and 70-plus years, and around 150, 28 and 57 TCR-sequenced participants, respectively, were included in these subgroups.

Clipping removes 0 bases from V and 3 bases from J, with 5 as the unmatched junction base count. The germline V gene sets CDR1 to LGHNA and CDR2 to YNFKEQ. Including the terminal cysteine and phenylalanine, the CDR3 comprises 18 residues. The sequence is cut down to CDR3 DNA, 54 bases in frame from base 1. Study-wide findings and limitations: In the small 56-69-year group, the increase in depth fell short of significance, most likely because of low power. Conclusions about previously exposed vaccinees are limited because only six or seven AZD1222 recipients were SARS-CoV-2 seropositive at baseline. Reportedly, close to half of the unique spike-specific TCRs recognized epitopes lying outside the regions that are mutated in the B.1.351 and B.1.1.7 variants. Because no samples from the day 14 peak response were available, repertoires could be characterized only after the peak T cell response. Spike-specific TCR breadth and depth rose significantly after two AZD1222 doses compared with day 0 and with MenACWY recipients. Most participants were white British and females outnumbered males, and the authors suggested that clonal diversity may have been underestimated. The vaccine-associated CD4 TCRs covered the entire spike protein, and the dominant responses fell in regions 160-218 and 743-854.

The CDR3 regions of human TCRbeta chains were analyzed by immunosequencing. On the study's bioinformatics: Repertoire TCRs were matched against a reference library of SARS-CoV-2-specific TCRs generated with the MIRA antigen-specificity platform. Breadth meant the fraction of unique TCRs that were SARS-CoV-2-associated, whereas depth meant the fraction of total T cells that were SARS-CoV-2-associated. Using the MIRA data, each spike-specific TCR was mapped to the spike region that the TCR reacts to and placed in a CD4 or CD8 class. Log10-transformed breadth and depth values were compared by one-way ANOVA with Sidak's multiple comparisons tests. The table was pulled from immuneACCESS by TCRdb, which kept in-frame rearrangements only. Such tables lose some clones; where checked, under half of the loss comes from unresolved V genes, and the rest has no known cause. V, J and clone size are taken as reported in that table, and D and trimming were inferred from the DNA itself. Across this sample there are approximately 150,000 clones, with roughly 92% seen only once. The leading ten clones occupy 2.6% of the sample.

Read against the paper, the sample's time point label means: baseline before first vaccination. Vaccinee samples came from UK trials COV001 and COV002, including a single-blind randomized controlled phase 2/3 trial of AZD1222 (ChAdOx1 nCoV-19) in healthy adults. For TCRbeta chain sequencing, PBMC samples were collected from trial participants at day 0 and at day 28 after the second dose. The receptor chain draws on TRBV4-2 and TRBJ2-2, with 12 central nucleotides matching TRBD2. This sequence was found in an adult in good health. This specimen consisted of peripheral blood, obtained on day 0 of AZD1222 vaccination. The encoded CDR3 is CASSQDGRLAGDTGELFF. The bases are TGTGCCAGCAGCCAAGATGGGCGACTAGCGGGAGACACCGGGGAGCTGTTTTTT.